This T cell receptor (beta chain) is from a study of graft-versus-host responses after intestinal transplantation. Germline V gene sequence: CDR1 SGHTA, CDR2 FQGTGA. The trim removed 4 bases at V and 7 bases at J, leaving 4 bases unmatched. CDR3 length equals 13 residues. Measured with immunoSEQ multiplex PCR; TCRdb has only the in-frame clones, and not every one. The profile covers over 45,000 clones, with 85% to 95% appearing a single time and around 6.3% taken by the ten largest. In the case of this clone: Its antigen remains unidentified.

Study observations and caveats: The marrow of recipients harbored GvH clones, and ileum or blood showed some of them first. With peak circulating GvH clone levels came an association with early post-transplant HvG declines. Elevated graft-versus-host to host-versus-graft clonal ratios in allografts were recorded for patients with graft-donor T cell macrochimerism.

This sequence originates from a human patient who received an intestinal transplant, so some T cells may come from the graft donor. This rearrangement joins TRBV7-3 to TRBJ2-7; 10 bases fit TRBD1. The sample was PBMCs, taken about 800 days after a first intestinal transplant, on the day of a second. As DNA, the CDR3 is TGTGCCAGCAGCTGGGACAGGGGCGAAGAGCAGTACTTC. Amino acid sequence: CASSWDRGEEQYF.